The 27 T cell receptor beta chains below all came from one sample that was sequenced in a study of blood T cell repertoires in COVID-19. Only in-frame clones appear in the TCRdb table, and some are missing; sequencing was by immunoSEQ multiplex PCR. Here the sample spans about 230,000 clones, 86% being singletons. The source material was peripheral blood. These receptors were obtained from a man between 50 and 59 years old with COVID-19, enrolled during active disease.

The chain carries TRBV24-1 and TRBJ1-5; 12 bases match TRBD1. Trimming removed 3 bases from V and 5 bases from J; junction bases left unmatched: 4. Germline values: CDR1 KGHDR, CDR2 SFDVKD. This CDR3 is built from 16 residues. Here the CDR3 DNA reads TGTGCCACCAGTGATCGGGACAGGGGGCTGCATCAGCCCCAGCATTTT. Translation gives CATSDRDRGLHQPQHF.

V usage is TRBV4-3 and J usage is TRBJ1-3; tentative D call: TRBD1 (6 bases). The CDR3 has 15 residues. Germline loops: CDR1 LGHNA, CDR2 YSLEER. The germline V and J ends were trimmed by 0 bases and 2 bases, with 8 bases remaining between them. CDR3 DNA sequence: TGCGCCAGCAGCCAAGATAAGGGGGCTGGAAACACCATATATTTT. Protein product: CASSQDKGAGNTIYF.

CDR3: CASSRRQGAKGEQYF. As DNA, the CDR3 is TGTGCCAGCAGCCGAAGACAGGGGGCAAAGGGCGAGCAGTACTTC. J is TRBJ2-7 and V is TRBV3-1 (or the pseudogene TRBV3-2); 10 bases are shared with TRBD1. Trimming took 4 bases from V and 6 from J; bases not matched to a gene: 9. From germline, CDR1 is LGHDT and CDR2 YNNKEL (reference sequence). The CDR3 is made up of 15 amino acids.

This chain's CDR3 is CASSLPGLAHEQFF. CDR3 nucleotides: TGTGCCAGCTCCCTCCCGGGACTAGCGCATGAGCAGTTCTTC. This chain uses TRBV18 with TRBJ2-1, with 10 bases matching TRBD2. CDR1 is KGHSH, CDR2 LQKENI, per germline. The CDR3 is 14 amino acids. V dropped 6 bases and J dropped 8; count of bases not matched to a gene: 7.

This clone occurred a few times. The gene calls are TRBV13 and TRBJ2-3; 12 bases fit TRBD1. Trimming took 5 bases from V and 3 from J; bases not matched to a gene: 6. The CDR3 is 16 amino acids. Germline CDR1 and CDR2: PRHDT and FYEKMQ (reference sequence). The chain's CDR3 is CASSGGTGGRTDTQYF. DNA of the CDR3: TGTGCCAGCAGCGGGGGGACAGGGGGCAGGACAGATACGCAGTATTTT. The full variable domain, its missing parts supplied by reference TRBV13 and TRBJ2-3, is AAGVIQSPRHLIKEKRETATLKCYPIPRHDTVYWYQQGPGQDPQFLISFYEKMQSDKGSIPDRFSAQQFSDYHSELNMSSLELGDSALYFCASSGGTGGRTDTQYFGPGTRLTVL.

This chain connects TRBV5-1 to TRBJ1-1, with D perhaps matching TRBD1 (6 bases). Germline loops: CDR1 SGHRS, CDR2 YFSETQ. V was trimmed by 0 bases and J by 3 bases, leaving 9 bases between them. CDR3 size: 14 residues. The DNA for the CDR3 is TGCGCCAGCAGCTTGGGGTCAGGGGACACTGAAGCTTTCTTT. Translated, it gives CASSLGSGDTEAFF. The whole variable domain, filled in from reference TRBV5-1 and TRBJ1-1, reads KAGVTQTPRYLIKTRGQQVTLSCSPISGHRSVSWYQQTPGQGLQFLFEYFSETQRNKGNFPGRFSGRQFSNSRSEMNVSTLELGDSALYLCASSLGSGDTEAFFGQGTRLTVV.

The chain has TRBV10-3 and TRBJ2-3; 10 nucleotides match TRBD2. Germline V lookup: CDR1 ENHRY, CDR2 SYGVKD. The CDR3 consists of 15 residues. The junction had 5 bases not matched to a gene; V was cut back by 6 bases and J by 2 bases. This chain's CDR3 is CAIRASGRPTDTQYF. The CDR3 region has the DNA TGTGCCATCAGAGCTAGCGGGAGACCCACAGATACGCAGTATTTT.

The CDR3 spells CASSKVTTGGPRSEKLFF. In nucleotides, the CDR3 is TGTGCCAGCAGCAAAGTTACGACAGGGGGGCCAAGATCTGAAAAACTGTTTTTT. The V call is TRBV21-1, the J call TRBJ1-4; the tabulated D call, TRBD1, remains unverified against the DNA. TRBV21-1 is tagged as a pseudogene. The CDR3 is 18 residues long.

V usage is TRBV6-6 and J usage is TRBJ2-5; 7 nucleotides line up with TRBD2. The ends lost 0 bases at V and 4 bases at J; junction bases unmatched: 8. This CDR3 has 16 residues. CDR1 and CDR2 (germline): MNHNY, SVGAGI (reference sequence). The CDR3 region is CASSYSRSGTGETQYF. The CDR3 nucleotides are TGTGCCAGCAGTTACTCTCGAAGCGGGACCGGAGAGACCCAGTACTTC.

In this sample, this clone turned up a few times. This specimen includes other DNA sequences encoding the same CDR3. The chain recombines TRBV29-1 with TRBJ2-1, with 9 bases lining up with TRBD1. The CDR3 runs to 11 residues. V lost 6 bases to trimming and J lost 7 bases; unmatched junction nucleotides: 1. Germline V gives CDR1 SQVTM, CDR2 ANQGSEA. Here the CDR3 reads CSVDRGNEQFF. DNA for the CDR3: TGCAGCGTGGACAGGGGTAATGAGCAGTTCTTC.

The J gene is TRBJ1-2, the V gene TRBV10-2; 7 bases match TRBD1. The germline CDR1 and CDR2 sequences are WSHSY and SAAADI. The CDR3 sequence is 15 residues long. V gave up 5 bases and J gave up 5 bases; unmatched junction bases: 11. The CDR3 spells CASSPRQGDVYGYTF. DNA of the CDR3: TGCGCCAGCAGTCCCCGACAGGGAGACGTGTATGGCTACACCTTC.

This chain links TRBV18 with TRBJ1-5, with no clear D. Trimming stripped 2 bases from V and 3 bases from J, with 8 bases between. This CDR3 has 14 residues. CDR1 is KGHSH and CDR2 is LQKENI in the germline V gene. The CDR3 region is CASSPSGNNQPQHF. CDR3 DNA: TGTGCCAGCTCACCAAGCGGTAACAATCAGCCCCAGCATTTT.

The rearrangement joins TRBV6-1 to TRBJ1-5, with D maybe TRBD1 (6 bases). Trimming shortened V by 3 bases and J by 7 bases, and 10 bases separated the two germline ends. CDR3 length: 13 residues. The V gene's germline CDR1 is MNHNS and CDR2 SASEGT. DNA for the CDR3: TGTGCCAGCAGTGAGGACAGTTGGCAGCCCCAGCATTTT. Protein sequence: CASSEDSWQPQHF.

The chain links TRBV5-1 to TRBJ2-5; 9 bases map to TRBD1. In germline, CDR1 is SGHRS, CDR2 YFSETQ. With 7 bases clipped from V and 9 bases from J, the junction kept 13 bases outside the gene matches. The CDR3 is 14 amino acids. CDR3 amino acids: CASGGTGFSTAQYF. CDR3 DNA: TGCGCCAGCGGGGGGACAGGGTTCAGTACGGCCCAGTACTTC.

The chain carries TRBV2 and TRBJ2-1; 7 bases are shared with TRBD1. CDR3 length: 15 amino acids. CDR1 and CDR2 (germline): SNHLY, FYNNEI. V trimming: 1 base; J trimming: 1 base; junction bases outside the gene matches: 1. This chain's CDR3 is CASSEVRGSYNEQFF. CDR3 nucleotides: TGTGCCAGCAGTGAAGTCAGGGGGTCCTACAATGAGCAGTTCTTC.

This chain uses TRBV27 with TRBJ1-6; D uncertain. The CDR3 is 17 amino acids. Germline CDR1 and CDR2: MNHEY and SMNVEV (reference sequence). Trimming pared 6 bases from V and 2 bases from J, leaving 17 bases between. CDR3 amino acids: CASRPTREGTYNSPLHF. The DNA of the CDR3 is TGTGCCAGCAGGCCTACCCGGGAGGGCACCTATAATTCACCCCTCCACTTT.

This chain joins TRBV3-1 (or the pseudogene TRBV3-2) and TRBJ2-3; TRBD2 agrees at 10 bases. V gave up 2 bases and J gave up 6 bases; unmatched junction bases: 8. Germline V gives CDR1 LGHDT, CDR2 YNNKEL (reference sequence). There are 16 residues in the CDR3. CDR3 region: CASSQRKSGRGDTQYF. CDR3 nucleotides: TGTGCCAGCAGCCAACGGAAAAGCGGGAGGGGCGATACGCAGTATTTT.

This clone showed up just once. The chain is built from TRBV7-9 and TRBJ2-7; TRBD2 matches at 7 bases. After removal of 3 bases from V and 5 bases from J, the junction contained 7 bases not matched to a gene. CDR1 and CDR2 from the germline V gene are SEHNR and FQNEAQ (reference sequence). CDR3 length: 14 residues. This CDR3 reads CASSFGGSGDEQYF. The CDR3 nucleotides read TGTGCCAGCAGCTTTGGCGGGAGCGGTGACGAGCAGTACTTC.

The chain has TRBV30 and TRBJ2-2; D uncertain. CDR3 length: 14 residues. Trimming cost V 0 bases and J 4 bases, with 9 bases left between them. Germline-derived CDR1 and CDR2 are GTSNPN and SVGIG (reference sequence). The CDR3 DNA reads as TGTGCCTGGAGTGTTAACTATCCCACCGGGGAGCTGTTTTTT. It encodes CAWSVNYPTGELFF.

This clone has just a few counts. The chain employs TRBV7-3 and TRBJ1-2; the D is unclear. The V end lost 5 bases, the J end lost 3 bases, and 13 bases lay between the germline ends. CDR1 is SGHTA, CDR2 FQGTGA, per germline. This CDR3 region has 14 residues. The CDR3 DNA sequence: TGTGCCAGCAGCGCGAATCCAGAGGACTATGGCTACACCTTC. This codes for CASSANPEDYGYTF.

A few counts support this clone. V and J are TRBV27 and TRBJ2-3; TRBD2 is a possible D gene (6 bases). Germline V gene sequence: CDR1 MNHEY, CDR2 SMNVEV (reference sequence). Trimming pared 3 bases from V and 3 bases from J, leaving 13 bases between. The CDR3 loop spans 15 amino acids. CDR3 region: CASSFFAGSTDTQYF. The DNA of the CDR3 is TGTGCCAGCAGTTTTTTTGCGGGGAGTACAGATACGCAGTATTTT.

This clone was seen once. The chain links TRBV3-1 (or the pseudogene TRBV3-2) to TRBJ2-7, with 10 bases identical to TRBD1. CDR1 and CDR2 from the germline V gene are LGHDT and YNNKEL (reference sequence). V trimming: 2 bases; J trimming: 3 bases; junction bases outside the gene matches: 13. The CDR3 spans 18 residues. CDR3 sequence reads: CASSQHNSRGQGYYEQYF. The CDR3 nucleotides read TGTGCCAGCAGCCAACACAATAGTCGGGGACAGGGGTACTACGAGCAGTACTTC.

The V call is TRBV18, the J call TRBJ1-1; 8 positions match TRBD1. Germline CDR1 KGHSH, CDR2 LQKENI. The CDR3 contains 16 residues. V shed 4 bases, J shed 4 bases, and the junction held 11 bases outside the gene matches. The DNA of the CDR3 is TGTGCCAGCTCACGTAAAGCAGGGGGCGGCGGCACTGAAGCTTTCTTT. Its protein product is CASSRKAGGGGTEAFF.

The chain combines TRBV5-1 with TRBJ2-7; the D gene is possibly TRBD2 (6 bases). Germline CDR1 SGHRS, CDR2 YFSETQ. The CDR3 contains 13 residues. Between the trimmed V and J ends, which lost 3 bases and 7 bases, there was a span of 14 bases. CDR3 bases: TGCGCCAGCAGCTCCACTAGCCCGGGGGAGCAGTACTTC. Translating gives CASSSTSPGEQYF.

The CDR3 nucleotides read TGCGCCAGCAGCTCGGGACTAGCGATCCCCCAAGATACGCAGTATTTT. It is translated as CASSSGLAIPQDTQYF. The chain uses TRBV5-1 and TRBJ2-3, with 10 bases aligning to TRBD2. Germline V gives CDR1 SGHRS, CDR2 YFSETQ. V lost 3 bases to trimming and J lost 5 bases; unmatched junction nucleotides: 9. The CDR3 extends over 16 amino acids.

The rearrangement links TRBV30 to TRBJ2-1, with a tentative D call TRBD1 (5 bases). The V end lost 1 base, the J end lost 2 bases, and 6 bases lay between the germline ends. The CDR3 totals 13 residues. Germline V gene lookup returns CDR1 GTSNPN and CDR2 SVGIG (reference sequence). Here the CDR3 reads CAWSEGTYNEQFF. DNA of the CDR3: TGTGCCTGGAGTGAGGGGACCTACAATGAGCAGTTCTTC. Full variable domain (missing parts from reference TRBV30 and TRBJ2-1): SQTIHQWPATLVQPVGSPLSLECTVEGTSNPNLYWYRQAAGRGLQLLFYSVGIGQISSEVPQNLSASRPQDRQFILSSKKLLLSDSGFYLCAWSEGTYNEQFFGPGTRLTVL.

The J gene is TRBJ1-5, the V gene TRBV3-1 (or the pseudogene TRBV3-2); no reliable D call. V lost 3 bases and J 5 bases, leaving 8 bases between the germline ends. The germline gives CDR1 LGHDT, CDR2 YNNKEL (reference sequence). This CDR3 comprises 13 residues. DNA of the CDR3: TGTGCCAGCAGCCAGGCCCGGGATCAGCCCCAGCATTTT. It translates to CASSQARDQPQHF.